This T cell receptor beta chain is from a study of blood T cell repertoires in COVID-19 (dated by TCRdb to the early 2020s). Study-wide context: Samples from collaborators originated in the United States, Italy and Spain and spanned both the acute and convalescent phases of COVID-19. Nearly every sample came with metadata listing a de-identified subject ID, COVID-19 status, age in years and sex. The repertoires were made available in a free public database intended to serve as a resource for research on the immune response to SARS-CoV-2. Deeply sampled blood TCRbeta repertoires from subjects exposed to, actively infected with, or recovered from COVID-19 were included in the dataset. The prospective study material was composed of cDNA or gDNA derived from T cells, B-cell-depleted T cells, or PBMCs. Samples came from the ongoing ImmuneRACE study (first 160 participants) plus 1,254 subjects from 6 global collaborators. Where available, HLA class I and class II types were obtained from metadata supplied by the sample provider rather than from assay-based typing. On the study overall, not on this receptor specifically: How much clinical and demographic metadata was included differed by source and by participant, and the metadata was provided uncurated.

Concerning this clone itself: What this receptor recognizes is not known. Base qualities were left out, and no much larger clone turns up one base away.

A second Seattle source provided samples from volunteer blood donors who had recovered from COVID-19. The collaborating institutions used their own protocols to collect whole blood in K2EDTA tubes. For TCRbeta analysis, collaborators shipped samples in one of three forms: frozen whole blood, isolated PBMCs, or DNA extracted from either of those sample types. The V and J ends are trimmed by 2 bases and 2 bases, leaving 13 bases between them. From its cysteine to its phenylalanine, the CDR3 spans 15 amino acids. The read is trimmed to its CDR3 DNA, 45 bases read in frame from base 1. The germline V gene (reference sequence) specifies LNHDA as CDR1 and SQIVND as CDR2. TCRbeta CDR3 regions were amplified from genomic DNA by means of the immunoSEQ Assay, a bias-controlled multiplex PCR. The original pipeline was this. The number of nucleated cells in each sample was estimated from the amplification of reference gene primers within the assay. Sequence reads were collapsed and filtered to measure the absolute abundance of every unique TCRbeta CDR3 rearrangement. Productive Simpson clonality was computed per sample as the square root of Simpson's diversity index over productive rearrangements. The immuneACCESS repertoire file appears here via TCRdb, limited to in-frame rearrangements. These files lack a portion of the clones; in checked studies, under half of the deficit traces to unresolved V genes, and the cause of the others is not known. V and J calls and clone size come straight from that table; D and trimming were deduced from the DNA. This sample gives about 200,000 clones in total; nearly 90% of them show up just once. Roughly 6.2% of the sample is held by the ten biggest clonotypes.

Material: peripheral blood. This receptor chain uses TRBV19 and TRBJ2-7; the D region possibly corresponds to TRBD2 (6 bases align). The TCR comes from a woman in her thirties or forties who had recovered from COVID-19. CDR3 protein: CASSISAGSPYEQYF. The nucleotide sequence reads as follows: TGTGCCAGTAGTATATCGGCGGGATCACCCTACGAGCAGTACTTC.